These 25 T cell receptor beta chains were all obtained from the same sample, sequenced in a study of shared clonotypes between healthy human individuals. Clones were sequenced by immunoSEQ multiplex PCR, and TCRdb holds only the in-frame ones, with some missing. There are 110,000 or so clones in the sample; 55% to 70% occur only once, and over 20% lies in the top ten. The sequenced sample was memory CD8+ T cells sorted from blood. Subset defined: CD45RO+ cells pooled with CCR7-negative TemRA cells. The receptors shown here come from a woman aged 25-40 years in good health.

J is TRBJ1-5 and V is TRBV4-1; D not certain. The CDR3 is 12 amino acids. V was trimmed by 4 bases and J by 4 bases, leaving 5 bases between them. Germline assignment: CDR1 MGHRA and CDR2 YSYEKL. The CDR3 sequence: CASSLPNQPQHF. As DNA, the CDR3 is TGCGCCAGCAGCCTACCAAATCAGCCCCAGCATTTT.

This clone was recorded a few times. The sample carries other DNA sequences with the same CDR3. The chain joins TRBV15 to TRBJ1-4; the match to TRBD1 covers 9 bases. Germline lookup yields CDR1 LNHNV and CDR2 YYDKDF (reference sequence). The CDR3 totals 14 residues. The ends lost 3 bases at V and 4 bases at J; junction bases unmatched: 0. CDR3 region: CATSRGQGNEKLFF. For the CDR3, the DNA is TGTGCCACCAGCAGGGGACAGGGTAATGAAAAACTGTTTTTT. The whole variable domain, filled in from reference TRBV15 and TRBJ1-4, reads DAMVIQNPRYQVTQFGKPVTLSCSQTLNHNVMYWYQQKSSQAPKLLFHYYDKDFNNEADTPDNFQSRRPNTSFCFLDIRSPGLGDTAMYLCATSRGQGNEKLFFGSGTQLSVL.

This chain links TRBV19 with TRBJ1-3, with D unresolved. CDR3 length equals 13 residues. Germline V gene lookup returns CDR1 LNHDA and CDR2 SQIVND (reference sequence). Trimming stripped 5 bases from V and 5 bases from J, with 10 bases between. The CDR3 region is CASSSGSRNTIYF. In DNA form, the CDR3 reads TGTGCCAGTAGTTCGGGGAGTCGAAACACCATATATTTT.

CDR3 sequence (DNA): TGCGCCAGCAGCCCACACGCAACTAATGAAAAACTGTTTTTT. Translated, it gives CASSPHATNEKLFF. The chain uses TRBV4-1 and TRBJ1-4; D ambiguous. Germline lookup yields CDR1 MGHRA and CDR2 YSYEKL. The CDR3 covers 14 residues. Trimming cost V 4 bases and J 0 bases, with 6 bases left between them.

The rearrangement joins TRBV5-6 to TRBJ1-2; unclear D gene. The germline gives CDR1 SGHDT, CDR2 YYEEEE. V gave up 2 bases and J gave up 3 bases, with 20 bases separating them. This CDR3 contains 17 residues. CDR3 sequence: CASSFGTPRDWDYGYTF. CDR3 nucleotide sequence: TGTGCCAGCAGCTTTGGAACCCCACGGGATTGGGACTATGGCTACACCTTC.

The gene calls are TRBV2 and TRBJ1-1; 12 nucleotides align to TRBD1. Germline trimming cut 6 bases from V and 5 bases from J; bases unmatched to any gene: 4. Germline CDR1 reads SNHLY; CDR2 reads FYNNEI. The CDR3 totals 14 residues. CDR3 nucleotide sequence: TGTGCCAGCAGGGGGACAGGGGGCTGGACTGAAGCTTTCTTT. Protein product: CASRGTGGWTEAFF.

The genes are TRBV4-1 and TRBJ2-7, with 11 bases aligning to TRBD1. V lost 4 bases and J lost 7; bases outside the gene matches: 3. The CDR3 is made up of 13 amino acids. Germline CDR1 MGHRA, CDR2 YSYEKL. CDR3 protein: CASSRDRGWEQYF. The CDR3, as DNA: TGCGCCAGCAGCCGGGACAGGGGGTGGGAGCAGTACTTC.

The CDR3: CASCSGGSNNEKLFF. CDR3 nucleotide sequence: TGTGCCAGCTGTTCGGGGGGCAGTAATAATGAAAAACTGTTTTTT. The chain has TRBV28 and TRBJ1-4, with D tentatively TRBD1 (6 bases). This CDR3 has 15 residues. The ends were cut back, 8 bases at V and 4 bases at J, with 17 bases in the middle. CDR1 and CDR2 from the germline V gene are MDHEN and SYDVKM.

The sample holds one count of this clone. Other DNA sequences within the sample encode an identical CDR3. The chain couples TRBV27 to TRBJ2-7; D remains ambiguous. This CDR3 is 14 amino acids long. Germline CDR1 and CDR2: MNHEY and SMNVEV (reference sequence). The V gene lost 2 bases and the J gene lost 1 base, with 9 bases spanning the gap. The CDR3 DNA follows: TGTGCCAGCAGTTTAATGGGATTATCCTACGAGCAGTACTTC. Its protein is CASSLMGLSYEQYF.

The genes are TRBV7-2 and TRBJ1-2; D unresolved. The CDR3 extends over 13 amino acids. Trimming removed 2 bases at V and 2 bases at J, with 6 bases between. The germline V gene has CDR1 SGHTA and CDR2 FQGNSA. The CDR3 sequence is CASSLRTNYGYTF. As DNA, the CDR3 is TGTGCCAGCAGCTTACGGACGAACTATGGCTACACCTTC.

The CDR3 DNA reads as TGTGCCAGCAGTGAAGTAGGCGGACAGGGGCGCTACGAGCAGTACTTC. Amino acids: CASSEVGGQGRYEQYF. V and J are TRBV6-1 and TRBJ2-7, with 9 bases fitting TRBD1. Germline CDR1 reads MNHNS; CDR2 reads SASEGT. The CDR3 loop spans 16 amino acids. Trimming took 1 base from V and 3 from J; bases not matched to a gene: 7.

The chain uses TRBV5-5 and TRBJ2-7; a possible D gene is TRBD1 (6 bases). Germline assignment: CDR1 SGHKS and CDR2 YYEKEE (reference sequence). V was pared by 4 bases and J by 6 bases, with 11 bases between. This CDR3 region has 12 residues. Here the CDR3 DNA reads TGTGCCAGCAGCCTCAGGGGACGCGAGCAGTACTTC. Translation: CASSLRGREQYF.

This clone was picked up one time. The gene calls are TRBV9 and TRBJ1-2; D not resolved. The CDR3 loop spans 12 amino acids. The V end lost 5 bases, the J end lost 8 bases, and 13 bases lay between the germline ends. CDR1 is SGDLS, CDR2 YYNGEE, per germline. The CDR3 nucleotides are TGTGCCAGCAGTATACCCCCGCCGGGCTACACCTTC. This gives the protein CASSIPPPGYTF.

The rearrangement joins TRBV11-3 to TRBJ2-2; 8 nucleotides match TRBD1. Germline trimming cut 4 bases from V and 7 bases from J; bases unmatched to any gene: 5. Germline assignment: CDR1 SGHNT and CDR2 YENEEA. The CDR3 runs to 14 residues. The CDR3 sequence: CASSSGQGLGELFF. The CDR3 bases are TGTGCCAGCAGCTCCGGACAGGGCCTCGGGGAGCTGTTTTTT.

The chain carries TRBV19 and TRBJ1-1; TRBD1 matches at 9 bases. V lost 10 bases, J lost 1 base, and 16 bases stayed unmatched. This CDR3 spans 17 amino acids. Germline V lookup: CDR1 LNHDA, CDR2 SQIVND (reference sequence). CDR3 sequence: CATQIHHRGLGNTEAFF. The DNA for the CDR3 is TGTGCCACTCAGATCCACCACAGGGGGCTTGGGAACACTGAAGCTTTCTTT.

This clone showed up just once. J is TRBJ1-2 and V is TRBV18, with a weak D call TRBD1 (6 bases). Germline CDR1 KGHSH, CDR2 LQKENI. CDR3 length equals 15 residues. V lost 2 bases to trimming and J lost 0 bases, with 10 bases between them. The CDR3 region is CASSPRQEANYGYTF. In DNA, the CDR3 is TGTGCCAGCTCACCAAGACAGGAAGCTAACTATGGCTACACCTTC.

There are a few counts of this clone. The J gene is TRBJ2-3, the V gene TRBV27; tentative D call: TRBD2 (6 bases). The V end was cut by 8 bases, the J end by 2 bases, with 17 bases between. CDR1 is MNHEY and CDR2 is SMNVEV in the germline V gene (reference sequence). CDR3 length equals 15 residues. CDR3 in DNA: TGTGCCAGCTGCGACCGGGACTCGCCCACAGATACGCAGTATTTT. Translating gives CASCDRDSPTDTQYF.

V is TRBV15 and J is TRBJ1-5; TRBD1 aligns across 12 bases. The germline V gene encodes CDR1 LNHNV and CDR2 YYDKDF (reference sequence). J lost 5 bases, V lost 3 bases, and 2 bases had no gene match. The CDR3 sequence is 15 residues long. CDR3 in DNA: TGTGCCACCAGCAGGGGGGACAGGGGGCATCAGCCCCAGCATTTT. Residues: CATSRGDRGHQPQHF.

This clone was seen a few times. The V gene is TRBV6-4, the J gene TRBJ2-3, with TRBD2 matching 8 bases. This CDR3 has 16 residues. With 4 bases clipped from V and 1 base from J, the junction kept 7 bases outside the gene matches. Germline CDR1 is MRHNA and CDR2 is SNTAGT. CDR3 DNA sequence: TGTGCCAGCAGTGCCACACTAGCGGACGGCACAGATACGCAGTATTTT. It encodes CASSATLADGTDTQYF.

This clone occurred a few times. The chain uses TRBV28 and TRBJ2-5; perhaps TRBD2 as D (6 bases). The DNA end is more similar to TRBJ2-7, so the J call may be wrong. Germline CDR1 reads MDHEN; CDR2 reads SYDVKM. The CDR3 is made up of 15 amino acids. Here the CDR3 reads CASSLSLASSYEQYF. The CDR3 coding sequence is TGTGCCAGCAGTTTATCGCTAGCGTCCTCCTACGAGCAGTACTTC.

In regard to this clone: Given a much more abundant clone one base away, this may be a read error. The rearrangement joins TRBV4-2 to TRBJ2-7, with D hard to call. Germline V gives CDR1 LGHNA, CDR2 YNFKEQ. V lost 1 base, J lost 2 bases, and 12 bases lay in between. The length of the CDR3 is 15 residues. This CDR3 is CASSQVSTDAYEQYF. For the CDR3, the DNA is TGTGCCAGCAGCCAAGTTTCTACAGATGCCTACGAGCAGTACTTC.

This clone was picked up a small number of times. The chain couples TRBV25-1 to TRBJ2-5, with TRBD2 identical over 12 bases. Germline V gives CDR1 MGHDK, CDR2 SYGVNS. V gave up 8 bases and J gave up 6 bases; unmatched junction bases: 16. This CDR3 is built from 17 residues. The CDR3 here is CASLDGASGRAHQTQYF. The CDR3 DNA sequence: TGTGCCAGCCTCGACGGGGCTAGCGGGAGGGCCCACCAGACCCAGTACTTC.

The chain uses TRBV4-2 and TRBJ2-6; D gene uncertain. This CDR3 comprises 16 residues. CDR1 is LGHNA, CDR2 YNFKEQ, per germline. The V end was cut by 3 bases, the J end by 0 bases, with 9 bases between. This chain's CDR3 is CASSQEPNSGANVLTF. The CDR3 DNA sequence: TGTGCCAGCAGCCAGGAGCCAAACTCTGGGGCCAACGTCCTGACTTTC.

In its sample, this clone was seen a few times. This sequence joins TRBV15 and TRBJ2-3, with D perhaps TRBD1 or TRBD2 (6 bases each). The CDR3 spans 15 residues. Germline V lookup: CDR1 LNHNV, CDR2 YYDKDF (reference sequence). Trimming cost V 5 bases and J 5 bases, with 17 bases left between them. CDR3 DNA: TGTGCCACCAGCGCTAACGCGGGACACAGAGATACGCAGTATTTT. As protein: CATSANAGHRDTQYF.

The rearrangement uses TRBV19 and TRBJ1-1, with 9 positions matching TRBD1. The CDR3 contains 19 residues. The junction had 14 bases not matched to a gene; V was cut back by 2 bases and J by 1 base. CDR1 is LNHDA and CDR2 is SQIVND in the germline V gene (reference sequence). CDR3 residues: CASSINAVPVGQGNTEAFF. For the CDR3, the DNA is TGTGCCAGTAGTATAAATGCGGTGCCTGTGGGACAGGGGAACACTGAAGCTTTCTTT. Variable domain in full (rest from reference TRBV19 and TRBJ1-1): DGGITQSPKYLFRKEGQNVTLSCEQNLNHDAMYWYRQDPGQGLRLIYYSQIVNDFQKGDIAEGYSVSREKKESFPLTVTSAQKNPTAFYLCASSINAVPVGQGNTEAFFGQGTRLTVV.